The 22 T cell receptor beta chains presented below share a single source sample, sequenced in a study of blood T cell repertoires in COVID-19. The assay was immunoSEQ multiplex PCR, and TCRdb's table has in-frame clones only and misses some. Here the sample spans fewer than 200,000 clones, 65% to 85% being singletons. The source material was peripheral blood. The receptors were sampled from a woman over 75 with acute or convalescent COVID-19.

The rearrangement joins TRBV18 to TRBJ1-4; 10 bases line up with TRBD1. V was pared by 0 bases and J by 8 bases, with 3 bases of the junction left unmatched. CDR1 is KGHSH and CDR2 is LQKENI in the germline V gene. The CDR3 covers 15 residues. Here the CDR3 reads CASSPPGQGSEKLFF. CDR3 nucleotides: TGTGCCAGCTCACCACCGGGACAGGGGAGCGAAAAACTGTTTTTT.

This clone appeared a few times. V gene TRBV7-3 combines with J gene TRBJ2-2; 9 positions agree with TRBD2. V lost 4 bases and J lost 6; bases outside the gene matches: 27. The V gene's germline CDR1 is SGHTA and CDR2 FQGTGA. This CDR3 contains 22 residues. This CDR3 is CASSSLIAGESGPPSLPGELFF. In nucleotides, the CDR3 is TGTGCCAGCAGCTCCCTTATAGCGGGAGAGAGTGGGCCTCCCTCTTTACCCGGGGAGCTGTTTTTT.

This chain links TRBV19 with TRBJ1-1; tentatively, D is TRBD1 (5 bases). The CDR3 sequence is 13 residues long. Per the germline V gene, CDR1 is LNHDA and CDR2 is SQIVND (reference sequence). The ends were cut back, 9 bases at V and 0 bases at J, with 11 bases in the middle. The CDR3 reads CASSRDLNTEAFF. Written as DNA, the CDR3 is TGTGCCAGCTCCAGGGACTTGAACACTGAAGCTTTCTTT.

In its sample, this clone was seen many times. The rearrangement links TRBV6-2 or TRBV6-3 to TRBJ1-2; no clear D. Trimming took off 5 bases at V and 8 bases at J, with 12 bases between the two ends. The germline V gene has CDR1 MNHEY and CDR2 SVGEGT. The CDR3 covers 12 residues. CDR3 in amino acids: CASSRMGGGYTF. The CDR3 DNA is TGTGCCAGCAGTCGGATGGGAGGCGGCTACACCTTC.

V usage is TRBV19 and J usage is TRBJ2-2; D is possibly TRBD2 (5 bases). The V gene's germline CDR1 is LNHDA and CDR2 SQIVND (reference sequence). The CDR3 contains 15 residues. Trimming removed 5 bases at V and 4 bases at J, with 14 bases between. The CDR3 loop reads CASSELALGTGELFF. In DNA form, the CDR3 reads TGTGCCAGTAGTGAGCTAGCCCTGGGCACCGGGGAGCTGTTTTTT.

The chain employs TRBV6-5 and TRBJ2-3; 8 nucleotides agree with TRBD2. V shed 5 bases and J 2 bases; nucleotides not matched to a gene: 6. Germline-derived CDR1 and CDR2 are MNHEY and SVGAGI. CDR3 length: 15 amino acids. The CDR3 DNA sequence: TGTGCCAGCAGTAGCCGGGGGGGCAACACAGATACGCAGTATTTT. Protein product: CASSSRGGNTDTQYF.

A few counts support this clone. The rearrangement links TRBV27 to TRBJ1-1, with 7 bases aligning to TRBD1. From germline, CDR1 is MNHEY and CDR2 SMNVEV (reference sequence). CDR3 length: 15 amino acids. J gave up 2 bases and V 3 bases, and 6 bases lay outside the gene matches. CDR3 sequence reads: CASSFRGRLNTEAFF. The DNA of the CDR3 is TGTGCCAGCAGTTTTAGGGGGCGACTTAACACTGAAGCTTTCTTT.

This chain connects TRBV9 to TRBJ1-2; D is perhaps TRBD1 (5 bases). V was pared by 2 bases and J by 7 bases, with 9 bases between. Germline values: CDR1 SGDLS, CDR2 YYNGEE. This CDR3 is 12 amino acids long. The CDR3 spells CASSVRGGGYTF. The CDR3 DNA is TGTGCCAGCAGCGTCCGGGGGGGTGGCTACACCTTC.

The chain couples TRBV10-3 to TRBJ2-3; TRBD2 is a possible D gene (6 bases). Germline assignment: CDR1 ENHRY and CDR2 SYGVKD. The germline V and J ends were trimmed by 2 bases and 2 bases, with 14 bases remaining between them. The length of the CDR3 is 16 residues. CDR3 DNA sequence: TGTGCCATCAGTGAGCAGGAGGGGCCCTCCACAGATACGCAGTATTTT. This translates into CAISEQEGPSTDTQYF.

The CDR3 is CASSPGNANYGYTF. The CDR3 nucleotides are TGTGCCAGCAGCCCCGGGAATGCTAACTATGGCTACACCTTC. The V call is TRBV7-9, the J call TRBJ1-2; no clear D. The CDR3 has 14 amino acids. The V gene lost 5 bases and the J gene lost 0 bases, with 10 bases spanning the gap. Germline CDR1 SEHNR, CDR2 FQNEAQ (reference sequence).

The chain joins TRBV3-1 (or the pseudogene TRBV3-2) to TRBJ2-1, with D hard to call. V gave up 4 bases and J gave up 4 bases, with 11 bases separating them. CDR1 and CDR2 (germline): LGHDT, YNNKEL (reference sequence). CDR3 length: 14 amino acids. For the CDR3, the DNA is TGTGCCAGCAGCCCGACACCTTCTTACAATGAGCAGTTCTTC. It specifies CASSPTPSYNEQFF.

The V gene is TRBV14, the J gene TRBJ2-3; tentative D call: TRBD2 (5 bases). Germline V gene lookup returns CDR1 SGHDN and CDR2 FVKESK. V dropped 4 bases and J dropped 0 bases, with 23 bases sitting between them. The CDR3 runs to 19 residues. The CDR3 DNA reads as TGTGCCAGCAGCCTATCGAGACTAACGCTGTTCGCTAGCACAGATACGCAGTATTTT. As protein: CASSLSRLTLFASTDTQYF.

The V call is TRBV5-1, the J call TRBJ1-1; D uncertain. The CDR3 consists of 13 residues. CDR1 is SGHRS, CDR2 YFSETQ, per germline. Trimming removed 0 bases at V and 10 bases at J, with 13 bases between. The CDR3 protein is CASSLAAYSSAFF. The CDR3 DNA is TGCGCCAGCAGCTTGGCCGCGTACTCCTCAGCTTTCTTT.

This clone occurred once. J is TRBJ2-1 and V is TRBV11-3, with D maybe TRBD1 (7 bases). Per germline, CDR1 SGHNT and CDR2 YENEEA. The CDR3 totals 12 residues. V lost 2 bases and J lost 9, with 8 bases in between. The DNA of the CDR3 is TGTGCCAGCAGCTTACAGGGGGGTGAGCAGTTCTTC. Its protein is CASSLQGGEQFF.

The J gene is TRBJ2-2, the V gene TRBV5-1; D gene uncertain. Germline loops: CDR1 SGHRS, CDR2 YFSETQ. Between the trimmed V and J ends, which lost 0 bases and 0 bases, there was a span of 6 bases. This CDR3 has 15 amino acids. The DNA of the CDR3 is TGCGCCAGCAGCTTGGCCAGAACGAACACCGGGGAGCTGTTTTTT. It translates to CASSLARTNTGELFF.

The J gene is TRBJ1-5, the V gene TRBV6-5; D is uncertain. Per the germline V gene, CDR1 is MNHEY and CDR2 is SVGAGI. The CDR3 is 14 amino acids. V was cut by 6 bases and J by 0 bases, with 9 bases left in between. CDR3 residues: CASSPDNSNQPQHF. The CDR3 DNA sequence: TGTGCCAGCAGCCCAGACAATAGCAATCAGCCCCAGCATTTT.

The chain employs TRBV7-2 and TRBJ2-1; the match to TRBD2 covers 8 bases. V lost 6 bases to trimming and J lost 2 bases; unmatched junction nucleotides: 3. Germline assignment: CDR1 SGHTA and CDR2 FQGNSA. The CDR3 contains 14 residues. CDR3 amino acids: CASSPGLAYNEQFF. DNA for the CDR3: TGTGCCAGCAGTCCGGGACTAGCCTACAATGAGCAGTTCTTC. Filled out from reference TRBV7-2 and TRBJ2-1, the complete variable domain reads GAGVSQSPSNKVTEKGKDVELRCDPISGHTALYWYRQSLGQGLEFLIYFQGNSAPDKSGLPSDRFSAERTGGSVSTLTIQRTQQEDSAVYLCASSPGLAYNEQFFGPGTRLTVL.

In the case of this clone: One junction end disagrees with the germline gene, perhaps due to a read error. The chain carries TRBV11-2 and TRBJ2-1; D is perhaps TRBD2 (6 bases). Per germline, CDR1 SGHAT and CDR2 FQNNGV. This CDR3 contains 16 residues. The CDR3 sequence is CASSLRGGDIYSEQFF. CDR3 bases: TGTGCCAGCAGCTTAAGAGGAGGGGATATCTACAGTGAGCAGTTCTTC.

This chain uses TRBV19 with TRBJ2-1, with 11 bases lining up with TRBD2. This CDR3 has 15 amino acids. Germline values: CDR1 LNHDA, CDR2 SQIVND (reference sequence). J was trimmed by 2 bases and V by 8 bases; bases with no gene match: 5. The DNA for the CDR3 is TGTGCCAGTGCCATAGCGGGGGGGCCCTACAATGAGCAGTTCTTC. Protein: CASAIAGGPYNEQFF.

This clone was recorded once. The V call is TRBV3-1 (or the pseudogene TRBV3-2), the J call TRBJ2-7, with D perhaps TRBD1 (5 bases). CDR3 size: 14 residues. CDR1 and CDR2 (germline): LGHDT, YNNKEL (reference sequence). Trimming stripped 1 base from V and 2 bases from J, with 9 bases between. CDR3 in amino acids: CASSQVGQTYEQYF. The CDR3 region has the DNA TGTGCCAGCAGCCAAGTTGGACAAACCTACGAGCAGTACTTC.

The V gene is TRBV20-1, the J gene TRBJ2-1, with D possibly matching TRBD2 (7 bases). Germline CDR1 is DFQATT and CDR2 is SNEGSKA (reference sequence). Trimming stripped 3 bases from V and 7 bases from J, with 16 bases between. CDR3 length equals 14 residues. The CDR3 DNA follows: TGCAGTGCTAGTAGTTGGGGGGGACAAAATGAGCAGTTCTTC. Its protein product is CSASSWGGQNEQFF.

The rearrangement joins TRBV27 to TRBJ2-5; 9 bases are a match to TRBD1. CDR3 length: 12 amino acids. Germline V CDR1 and CDR2: MNHEY, SMNVEV (reference sequence). The V gene end was trimmed by 8 bases and the J gene end by 3 bases; junction bases not matched to a gene: 1. Here the CDR3 reads CASGDREETQYF. The CDR3 nucleotides are TGTGCCAGCGGGGACAGGGAAGAGACCCAGTACTTC.